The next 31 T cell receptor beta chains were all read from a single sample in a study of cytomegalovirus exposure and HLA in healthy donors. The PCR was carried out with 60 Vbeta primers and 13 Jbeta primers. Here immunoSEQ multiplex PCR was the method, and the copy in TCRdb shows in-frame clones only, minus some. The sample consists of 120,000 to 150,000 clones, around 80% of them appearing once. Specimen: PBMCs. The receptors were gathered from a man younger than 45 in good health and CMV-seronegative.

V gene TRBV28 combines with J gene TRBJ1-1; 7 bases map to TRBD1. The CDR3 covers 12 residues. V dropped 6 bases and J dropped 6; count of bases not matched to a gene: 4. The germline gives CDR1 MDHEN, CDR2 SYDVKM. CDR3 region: CASSLQGSEAFF. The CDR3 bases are TGTGCCAGCAGCCTACAGGGGTCTGAAGCTTTCTTT.

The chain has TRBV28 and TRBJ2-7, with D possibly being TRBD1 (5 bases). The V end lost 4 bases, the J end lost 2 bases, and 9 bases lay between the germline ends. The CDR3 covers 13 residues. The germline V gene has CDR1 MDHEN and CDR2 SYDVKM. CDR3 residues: CASSSQVTYEQYF. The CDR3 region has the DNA TGTGCCAGCAGTTCACAGGTAACCTACGAGCAGTACTTC.

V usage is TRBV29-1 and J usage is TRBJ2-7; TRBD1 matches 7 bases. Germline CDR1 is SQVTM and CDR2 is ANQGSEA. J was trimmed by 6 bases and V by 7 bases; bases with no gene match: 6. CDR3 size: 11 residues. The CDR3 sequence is CSGWTGREQYF. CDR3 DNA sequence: TGCAGCGGGTGGACAGGACGCGAGCAGTACTTC.

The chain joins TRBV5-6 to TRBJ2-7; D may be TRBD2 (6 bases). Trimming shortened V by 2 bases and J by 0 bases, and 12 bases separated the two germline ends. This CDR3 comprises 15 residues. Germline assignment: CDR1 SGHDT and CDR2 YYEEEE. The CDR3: CASSLGGNPSYEQYF. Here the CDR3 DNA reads TGTGCCAGCAGCTTAGGAGGGAACCCCTCCTACGAGCAGTACTTC.

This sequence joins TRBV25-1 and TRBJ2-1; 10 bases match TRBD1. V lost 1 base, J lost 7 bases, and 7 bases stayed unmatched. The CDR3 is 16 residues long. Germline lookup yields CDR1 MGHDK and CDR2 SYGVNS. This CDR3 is CASSEWGQGRLNEQFF. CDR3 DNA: TGTGCCAGCAGTGAATGGGGACAGGGGAGACTGAATGAGCAGTTCTTC.

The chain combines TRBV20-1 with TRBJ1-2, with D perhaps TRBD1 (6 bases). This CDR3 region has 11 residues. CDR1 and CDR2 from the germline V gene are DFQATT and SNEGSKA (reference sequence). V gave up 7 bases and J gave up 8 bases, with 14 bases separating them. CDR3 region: CSGSRDMGYTF. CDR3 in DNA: TGCAGTGGCAGCCGGGACATGGGCTACACCTTC.

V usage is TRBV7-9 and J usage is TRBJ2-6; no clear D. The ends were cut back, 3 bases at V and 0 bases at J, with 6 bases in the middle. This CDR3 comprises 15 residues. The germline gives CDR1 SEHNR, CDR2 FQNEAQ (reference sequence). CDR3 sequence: CASSLSPSGANVLTF. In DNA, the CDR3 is TGTGCCAGCAGCTTGAGTCCCTCTGGGGCCAACGTCCTGACTTTC.

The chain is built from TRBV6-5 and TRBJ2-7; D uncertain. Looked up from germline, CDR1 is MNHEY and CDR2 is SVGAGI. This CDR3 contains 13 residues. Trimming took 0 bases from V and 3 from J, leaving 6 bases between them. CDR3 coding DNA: TGTGCCAGCAGTTACTCGAGTTTCTACGAGCAGTACTTC. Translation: CASSYSSFYEQYF.

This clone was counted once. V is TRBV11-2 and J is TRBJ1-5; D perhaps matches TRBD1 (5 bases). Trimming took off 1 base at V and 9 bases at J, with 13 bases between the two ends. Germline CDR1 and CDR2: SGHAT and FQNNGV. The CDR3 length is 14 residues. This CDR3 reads CASSLVGQGRPQHF. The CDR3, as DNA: TGTGCCAGCAGCTTAGTGGGGCAGGGCCGGCCCCAGCATTTT.

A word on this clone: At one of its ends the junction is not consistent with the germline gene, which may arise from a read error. The CDR3 region has the DNA TGTTCCAGCAGCCCAGGGGGACTAGCACCGATCTCCTACAATGAGCAGTTCTTC. This sequence encodes CSSSPGGLAPISYNEQFF. The chain links TRBV7-9 to TRBJ2-1; 9 bases agree with TRBD2. Germline V CDR1 and CDR2: SEHNR, FQNEAQ (reference sequence). The CDR3 covers 18 residues.

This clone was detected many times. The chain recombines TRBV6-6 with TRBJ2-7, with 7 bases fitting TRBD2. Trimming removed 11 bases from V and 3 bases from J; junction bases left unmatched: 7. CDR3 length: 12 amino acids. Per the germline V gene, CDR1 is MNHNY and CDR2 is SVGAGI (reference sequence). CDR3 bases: TGTGCCGTGAAGGGACTAAGCTACGAGCAGTACTTC. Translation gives CAVKGLSYEQYF.

CDR3 amino acids: CASSLGQGVTGELFF. CDR3 nucleotides: TGTGCCAGCAGCTTAGGACAGGGTGTGACCGGGGAGCTGTTTTTT. This chain joins TRBV7-3 and TRBJ2-2, with 8 bases fitting TRBD1. V lost 2 bases and J lost 5; bases outside the gene matches: 4. Germline V gene lookup returns CDR1 SGHTA and CDR2 FQGTGA. This CDR3 is built from 15 residues.

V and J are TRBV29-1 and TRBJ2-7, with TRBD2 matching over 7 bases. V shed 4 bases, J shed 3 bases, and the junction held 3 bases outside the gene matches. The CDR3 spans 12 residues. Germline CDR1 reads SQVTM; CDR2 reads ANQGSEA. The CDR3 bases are TGCAGCGTTGCGGGGAGGGGCTACGAGCAGTACTTC. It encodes CSVAGRGYEQYF.

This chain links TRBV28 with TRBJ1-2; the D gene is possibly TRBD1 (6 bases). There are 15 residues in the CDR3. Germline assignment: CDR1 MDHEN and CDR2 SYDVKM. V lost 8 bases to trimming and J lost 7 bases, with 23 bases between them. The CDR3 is CASHHLWGRVPGYTF. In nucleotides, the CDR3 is TGTGCCAGCCACCATTTGTGGGGGCGAGTGCCTGGCTACACCTTC.

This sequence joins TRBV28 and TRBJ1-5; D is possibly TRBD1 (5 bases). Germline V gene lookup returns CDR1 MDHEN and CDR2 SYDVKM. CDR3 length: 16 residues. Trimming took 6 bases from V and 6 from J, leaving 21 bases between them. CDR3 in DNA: TGTGCCAGCAGGACCCCACAGGCCCATCCGGGTCAGCCCCAGCATTTT. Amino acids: CASRTPQAHPGQPQHF.

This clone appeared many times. CDR3 loop: CASSPTLLAGGRGEQFF. The CDR3 region has the DNA TGCGCCAGCAGCCCCACCTTACTAGCGGGAGGGAGGGGTGAGCAGTTCTTC. V gene TRBV5-1 combines with J gene TRBJ2-1; TRBD2 agrees at 13 bases. The CDR3 sequence is 17 residues long. Trimming took 4 bases from V and 9 from J; bases not matched to a gene: 13. Looked up from germline, CDR1 is SGHRS and CDR2 is YFSETQ.

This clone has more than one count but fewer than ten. CDR3 bases: TGTGCCAGCAGCTTAGACAGGACACAAGAAGCTTTCTTT. It is translated as CASSLDRTQEAFF. This chain links TRBV7-2 with TRBJ1-1, with D perhaps matching TRBD1 (5 bases). This CDR3 contains 13 residues. The germline CDR1 and CDR2 sequences are SGHTA and FQGNSA. V was pared by 1 base and J by 8 bases, with 11 bases between.

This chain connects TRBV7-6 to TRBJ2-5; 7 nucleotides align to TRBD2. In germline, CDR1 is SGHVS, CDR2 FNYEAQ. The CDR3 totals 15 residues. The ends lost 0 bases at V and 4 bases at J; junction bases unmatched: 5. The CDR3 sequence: CASSLAWGGGETQYF. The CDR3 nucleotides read TGTGCCAGCAGCTTAGCCTGGGGCGGGGGAGAGACCCAGTACTTC. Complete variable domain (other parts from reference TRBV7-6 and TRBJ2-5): GAGVSQSPRYKVTKRGQDVALRCDPISGHVSLYWYRQALGQGPEFLTYFNYEAQQDKSGLPNDRFSAERPEGSISTLTIQRTEQRDSAMYRCASSLAWGGGETQYFGPGTRLLVL.

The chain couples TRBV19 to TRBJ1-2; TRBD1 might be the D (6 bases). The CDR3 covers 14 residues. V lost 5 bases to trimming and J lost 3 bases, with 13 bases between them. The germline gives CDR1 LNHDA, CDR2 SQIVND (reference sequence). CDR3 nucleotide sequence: TGTGCCAGTAGTCCAACAGGGATCGACTATGGCTACACCTTC. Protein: CASSPTGIDYGYTF.

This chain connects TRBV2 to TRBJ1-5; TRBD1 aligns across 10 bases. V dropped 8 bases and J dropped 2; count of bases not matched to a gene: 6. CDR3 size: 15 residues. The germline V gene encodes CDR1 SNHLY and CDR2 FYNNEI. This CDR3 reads CASEGGTGGNQPQHF. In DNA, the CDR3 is TGTGCCAGCGAGGGGGGGACAGGGGGCAATCAGCCCCAGCATTTT.

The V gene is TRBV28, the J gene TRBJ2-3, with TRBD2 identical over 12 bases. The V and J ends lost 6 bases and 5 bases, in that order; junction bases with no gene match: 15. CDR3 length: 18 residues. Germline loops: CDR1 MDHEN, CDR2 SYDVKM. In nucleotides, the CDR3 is TGTGCCAGCAGCCGCACCCCGACTAGCGGGGGATTACGAGATACGCAGTATTTT. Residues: CASSRTPTSGGLRDTQYF.

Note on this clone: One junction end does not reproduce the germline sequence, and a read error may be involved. The chain's CDR3 is CASSLGLTGTETQYF. The DNA of the CDR3 is TGTGCTAGCAGCTTAGGGCTGACAGGGACGGAGACCCAGTACTTC. The rearrangement joins TRBV7-7 to TRBJ2-5, with TRBD1 matching 7 bases. This CDR3 is built from 15 residues. CDR1 is SSHAT and CDR2 is FNYEAQ in the germline V gene (reference sequence).

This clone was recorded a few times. The CDR3 is CASSQEGPRNEQFF. The CDR3 bases are TGTGCCAGCAGCCAAGAGGGGCCTAGAAATGAGCAGTTCTTC. V is TRBV4-2 and J is TRBJ2-1, with D perhaps matching TRBD1 (5 bases). V dropped 0 bases and J dropped 7 bases, with 10 bases sitting between them. Germline-derived CDR1 and CDR2 are LGHNA and YNFKEQ. This CDR3 has 14 amino acids.

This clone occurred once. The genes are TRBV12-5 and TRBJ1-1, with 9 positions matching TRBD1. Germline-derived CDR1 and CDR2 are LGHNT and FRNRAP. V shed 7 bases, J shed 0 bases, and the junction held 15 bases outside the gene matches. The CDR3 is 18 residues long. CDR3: CASALYGQGPSMNTEAFF. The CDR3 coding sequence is TGTGCTAGTGCCCTCTACGGACAGGGGCCTTCAATGAACACTGAAGCTTTCTTT.

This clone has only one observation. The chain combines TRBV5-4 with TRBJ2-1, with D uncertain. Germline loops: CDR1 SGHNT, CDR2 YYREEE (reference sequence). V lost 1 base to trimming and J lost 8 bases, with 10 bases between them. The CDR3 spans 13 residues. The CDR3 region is CASSLLQVDEQFF. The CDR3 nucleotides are TGTGCCAGCAGCTTGTTGCAGGTCGATGAGCAGTTCTTC.

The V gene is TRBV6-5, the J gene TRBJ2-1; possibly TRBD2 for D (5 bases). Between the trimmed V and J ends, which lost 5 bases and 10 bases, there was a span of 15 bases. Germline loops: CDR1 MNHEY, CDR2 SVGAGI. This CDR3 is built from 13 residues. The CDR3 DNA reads TGTGCCAGCAGTCCCCGACTGTGGAGGGAGCAGTTCTTC. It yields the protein CASSPRLWREQFF.

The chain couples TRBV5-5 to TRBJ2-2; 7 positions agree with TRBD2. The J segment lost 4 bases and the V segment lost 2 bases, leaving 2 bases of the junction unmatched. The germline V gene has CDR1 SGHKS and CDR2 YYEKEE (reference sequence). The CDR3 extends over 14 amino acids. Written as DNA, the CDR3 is TGTGCCAGCAGCTTAACGGGGGGCACCGGGGAGCTGTTTTTT. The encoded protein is CASSLTGGTGELFF.

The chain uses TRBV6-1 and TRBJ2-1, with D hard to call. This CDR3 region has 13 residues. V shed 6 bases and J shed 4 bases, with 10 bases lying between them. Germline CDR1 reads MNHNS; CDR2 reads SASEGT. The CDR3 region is CASSSGQYNEQFF. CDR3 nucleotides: TGTGCCAGCAGCTCCGGTCAATACAATGAGCAGTTCTTC.

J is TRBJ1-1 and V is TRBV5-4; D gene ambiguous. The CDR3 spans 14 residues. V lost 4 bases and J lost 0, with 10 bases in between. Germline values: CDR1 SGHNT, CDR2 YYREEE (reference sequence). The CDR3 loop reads CASSVDHMNTEAFF. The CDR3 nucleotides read TGTGCCAGCAGCGTGGACCACATGAACACTGAAGCTTTCTTT.

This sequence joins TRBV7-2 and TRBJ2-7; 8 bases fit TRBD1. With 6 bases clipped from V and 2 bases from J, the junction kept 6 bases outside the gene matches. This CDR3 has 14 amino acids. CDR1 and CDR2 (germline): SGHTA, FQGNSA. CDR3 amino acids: CASRLDRATYEQYF. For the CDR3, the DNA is TGTGCCAGCAGGTTGGACAGGGCCACCTACGAGCAGTACTTC.

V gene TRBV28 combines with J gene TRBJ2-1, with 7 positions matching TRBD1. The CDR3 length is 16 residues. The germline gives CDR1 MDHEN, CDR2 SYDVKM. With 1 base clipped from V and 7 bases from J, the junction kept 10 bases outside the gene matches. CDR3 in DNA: TGTGCCAGCAGTTTATTGAGGGAGACAGGGAAGAATGAGCAGTTCTTC. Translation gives CASSLLRETGKNEQFF.